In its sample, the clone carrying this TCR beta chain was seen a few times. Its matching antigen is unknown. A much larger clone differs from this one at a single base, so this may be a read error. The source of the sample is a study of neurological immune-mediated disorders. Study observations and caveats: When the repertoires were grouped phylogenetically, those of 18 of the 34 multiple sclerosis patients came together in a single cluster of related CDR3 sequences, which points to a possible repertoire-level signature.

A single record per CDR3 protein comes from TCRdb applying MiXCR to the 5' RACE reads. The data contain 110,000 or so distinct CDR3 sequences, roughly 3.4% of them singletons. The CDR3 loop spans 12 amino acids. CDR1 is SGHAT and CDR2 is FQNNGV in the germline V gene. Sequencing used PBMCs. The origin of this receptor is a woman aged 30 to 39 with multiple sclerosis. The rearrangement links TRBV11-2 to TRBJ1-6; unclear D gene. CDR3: CASSFENSPLNF. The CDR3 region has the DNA TGTGCCAGCAGCTTTGAGAATTCACCCCTCAACTTT. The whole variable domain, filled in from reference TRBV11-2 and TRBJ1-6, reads EAGVAQSPRYKIIEKRQSVAFWCNPISGHATLYWYQQILGQGPKLLIQFQNNGVVDDSQLPKDRFSAERLKGVDSTLKIQPAKLEDSAVYLCASSFENSPLNFGNGTRLTVT.